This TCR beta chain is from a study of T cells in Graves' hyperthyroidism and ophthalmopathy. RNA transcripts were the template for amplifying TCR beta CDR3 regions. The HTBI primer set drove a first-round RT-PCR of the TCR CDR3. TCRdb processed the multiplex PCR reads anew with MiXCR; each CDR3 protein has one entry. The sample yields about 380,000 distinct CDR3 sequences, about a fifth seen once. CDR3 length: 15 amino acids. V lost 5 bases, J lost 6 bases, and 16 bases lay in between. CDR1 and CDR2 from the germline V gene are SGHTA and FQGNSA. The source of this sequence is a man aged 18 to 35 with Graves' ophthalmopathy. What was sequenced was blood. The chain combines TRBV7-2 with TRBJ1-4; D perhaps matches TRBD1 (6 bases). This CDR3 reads CASSRGGASHEKLFF. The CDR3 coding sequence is TGTGCCAGCAGCAGGGGGGGGGCCTCCCATGAAAAACTGTTTTTT.